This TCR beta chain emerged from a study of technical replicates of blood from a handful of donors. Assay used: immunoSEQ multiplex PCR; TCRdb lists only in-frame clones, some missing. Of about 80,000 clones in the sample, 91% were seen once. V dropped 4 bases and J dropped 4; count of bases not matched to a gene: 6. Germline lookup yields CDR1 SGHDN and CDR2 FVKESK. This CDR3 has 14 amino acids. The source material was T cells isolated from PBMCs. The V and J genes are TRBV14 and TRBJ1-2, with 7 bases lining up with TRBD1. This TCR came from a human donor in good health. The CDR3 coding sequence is TGTGCCAGCAGCCTAAGACAGGGTATCTATGGCTACACCTTC. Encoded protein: CASSLRQGIYGYTF.